This passage covers 24 T cell receptor beta chains from one sample sequenced in a study of vaccination effects on CD4 cells after COVID-19. Here immunoSEQ multiplex PCR was the method, and the copy in TCRdb shows in-frame clones only, minus some. The data show roughly 70,000 clones, with approximately 76% seen just once and about 0.86% held by the top ten. Ahead of sequencing, the ViraFEST assay grew antigen-specific CD4+ T cells using viral peptide pools. Culture lasted about 10 days before CD4+ T cell isolation. Everyone in the study got two shots of either the BNT162b2 or mRNA-1273 vaccine. The antigens these receptors bind are not known. Sequenced here: CD4+ T cells from PBMCs cultured with HCoV-OC43 spike peptides, sampled after COVID-19 vaccination. Subset in this sample: HCoV-OC43 spike overlapping peptide pool stimulation. The receptor set was obtained from a human donor who received a COVID-19 vaccine.

The chain is built from TRBV19 and TRBJ2-2; no definite D call. CDR3 size: 14 residues. Germline V lookup: CDR1 LNHDA, CDR2 SQIVND (reference sequence). Trimming stripped 8 bases from V and 2 bases from J, with 12 bases between. The CDR3 nucleotides read TGTGCCAGTTCTAGGATGGGAAACACCGGGGAGCTGTTTTTT. Its translation: CASSRMGNTGELFF.

The rearrangement uses TRBV6-2 or TRBV6-3 and TRBJ1-5, with D hard to call. The CDR3 is made up of 13 amino acids. The V gene lost 0 bases and the J gene lost 5 bases, with 5 bases spanning the gap. CDR1 and CDR2 (germline): MNHEY, SVGEGT. CDR3 amino acids: CASSYSEYQPQHF. The CDR3, as DNA: TGTGCCAGCAGTTACTCGGAGTATCAGCCCCAGCATTTT.

The sample holds one count of this clone. J is TRBJ2-5 and V is TRBV27, with 10 bases aligning to TRBD2. V lost 3 bases to trimming and J lost 0 bases; unmatched junction nucleotides: 13. In germline, CDR1 is MNHEY, CDR2 SMNVEV (reference sequence). The CDR3 extends over 19 amino acids. The CDR3 nucleotides read TGTGCCAGCAGTTTGAGACCGGGACTAGCGTCATCATACCAAGAGACCCAGTACTTC. This sequence encodes CASSLRPGLASSYQETQYF.

V gene TRBV29-1 combines with J gene TRBJ1-2, with D hard to call. Looked up from germline, CDR1 is SQVTM and CDR2 is ANQGSEA. CDR3 size: 14 residues. The ends were cut back, 4 bases at V and 1 base at J, with 13 bases in the middle. The CDR3 sequence is CSVVWERDNYGYTF. CDR3 DNA: TGCAGCGTTGTTTGGGAGAGGGATAACTATGGCTACACCTTC.

The chain is built from TRBV20-1 and TRBJ1-3; D remains ambiguous. CDR3 length: 11 residues. V was pared by 3 bases and J by 4 bases, with 4 bases between. The germline V gene encodes CDR1 DFQATT and CDR2 SNEGSKA (reference sequence). Written as DNA, the CDR3 is TGCAGTGCTAGTATGGGAAACACCATATATTTT. It translates to CSASMGNTIYF.

The rearrangement uses TRBV6-5 and TRBJ1-3; D unresolved. The CDR3 has 11 residues. Between the trimmed V and J ends, which lost 6 bases and 5 bases, there was a span of 5 bases. In germline, CDR1 is MNHEY, CDR2 SVGAGI. CDR3 protein: CASSYRNTIYF. CDR3 coding DNA: TGTGCCAGCAGCTATAGAAACACCATATATTTT.

The chain joins TRBV7-9 to TRBJ2-3; 7 bases align to TRBD1. The germline V gene has CDR1 SEHNR and CDR2 FQNEAQ (reference sequence). This CDR3 has 14 residues. The ends lost 5 bases at V and 2 bases at J; junction bases unmatched: 4. The CDR3 DNA is TGTGCCAGCAGCAAACAGGGGTCCACAGATACGCAGTATTTT. It yields the protein CASSKQGSTDTQYF.

This chain links TRBV2 with TRBJ1-4; D is undetermined. This CDR3 is 15 amino acids long. CDR1 SNHLY and CDR2 FYNNEI come from the germline V gene. V lost 7 bases, J lost 3 bases, and 15 bases lay in between. This chain's CDR3 is CASIKVVRANEKLFF. The DNA of the CDR3 is TGTGCCAGCATAAAGGTGGTTCGTGCTAATGAAAAACTGTTTTTT.

This rearrangement joins TRBV24-1 to TRBJ1-2, with 8 bases identical to TRBD1. Germline CDR1 KGHDR, CDR2 SFDVKD. CDR3 length: 16 residues. The trim removed 4 bases at V and 5 bases at J, leaving 11 bases unmatched. CDR3 residues: CATSEGTGEPRYGYTF. The CDR3 nucleotides are TGTGCCACCAGTGAGGGGACAGGCGAGCCTCGATATGGCTACACCTTC.

The J gene is TRBJ1-4, the V gene TRBV28; possibly TRBD1 for D (5 bases). This CDR3 has 14 residues. Trimming left V 5 bases short and J 4 bases short, with 11 bases between. Germline CDR1 and CDR2: MDHEN and SYDVKM. CDR3 loop: CASSGGGFNEKLFF. The DNA for the CDR3 is TGTGCCAGCAGTGGTGGGGGATTTAATGAAAAACTGTTTTTT.

V usage is TRBV6-1 and J usage is TRBJ2-1; D gene unclear. V was shortened by 1 base and J by 3 bases, with 1 base between the two germline ends. The CDR3 contains 12 residues. Germline V lookup: CDR1 MNHNS, CDR2 SASEGT. CDR3 coding DNA: TGTGCCAGCAGTGAAGGCTACAATGAGCAGTTCTTC. The encoded protein is CASSEGYNEQFF.

The chain links TRBV24-1 to TRBJ2-3; D not certain. The V end was cut by 0 bases, the J end by 3 bases, with 6 bases between. CDR1 is KGHDR, CDR2 SFDVKD, per germline. This CDR3 region has 14 residues. The CDR3 region is CATSDLSATDTQYF. CDR3 DNA sequence: TGTGCCACCAGTGATTTGTCAGCGACAGATACGCAGTATTTT.

This chain joins TRBV18 and TRBJ1-4, with D perhaps matching TRBD1 (6 bases). This CDR3 spans 14 amino acids. Trimming left V 7 bases short and J 3 bases short, with 12 bases between. The V gene's germline CDR1 is KGHSH and CDR2 LQKENI. The CDR3 DNA reads TGTGCCAGCTTCAAGGACAGACCTAATGAAAAACTGTTTTTT. Amino acids: CASFKDRPNEKLFF.

The chain has TRBV30 and TRBJ1-5; 7 bases map to TRBD1. The germline gives CDR1 GTSNPN, CDR2 SVGIG (reference sequence). The V gene end was trimmed by 2 bases and the J gene end by 2 bases; junction bases not matched to a gene: 6. CDR3 length: 15 residues. The CDR3 DNA is TGTGCCTGGAGTTCACAGGGGATCGGCAATCAGCCCCAGCATTTT. This sequence encodes CAWSSQGIGNQPQHF. The variable domain in full, with the rest retrieved from reference TRBV30 and TRBJ1-5, is SQTIHQWPATLVQPVGSPLSLECTVEGTSNPNLYWYRQAAGRGLQLLFYSVGIGQISSEVPQNLSASRPQDRQFILSSKKLLLSDSGFYLCAWSSQGIGNQPQHFGDGTRLSIL.

This chain connects TRBV30 to TRBJ1-1; a possible D gene is TRBD1 (6 bases). The V gene's germline CDR1 is GTSNPN and CDR2 SVGIG (reference sequence). The CDR3 is 13 amino acids. Trimming removed 5 bases at V and 3 bases at J, with 13 bases between. Written as DNA, the CDR3 is TGTGCCTGGGTCAGGGGAGGGGACACTGAAGCTTTCTTT. Translated: CAWVRGGDTEAFF.

The rearrangement uses TRBV6-6 and TRBJ1-5, with D perhaps TRBD1 (5 bases). Trimming took 6 bases from V and 0 from J, leaving 15 bases between them. Germline CDR1 MNHNY, CDR2 SVGAGI (reference sequence). This CDR3 has 16 residues. The CDR3: CASSWGGPSSNQPQHF. The DNA for the CDR3 is TGTGCCAGCAGCTGGGGGGGACCTAGTAGCAATCAGCCCCAGCATTTT.

The genes are TRBV5-1 and TRBJ1-4, with 9 positions matching TRBD1. The CDR3 consists of 13 residues. Germline assignment: CDR1 SGHRS and CDR2 YFSETQ. V was pared by 6 bases and J by 8 bases, with 5 bases of the junction left unmatched. The CDR3 bases are TGCGCCAGCACCGGGACAGGGAACGAAAAACTGTTTTTT. Its protein is CASTGTGNEKLFF.

The V and J genes are TRBV18 and TRBJ2-3; D is unresolved. The CDR3 extends over 12 amino acids. Trimming removed 0 bases from V and 2 bases from J, with 0 bases in between. Germline loops: CDR1 KGHSH, CDR2 LQKENI. CDR3 amino acids: CASSPPTDTQYF. CDR3 nucleotides: TGTGCCAGCTCACCACCCACAGATACGCAGTATTTT.

The gene calls are TRBV6-6 and TRBJ2-2, with 8 bases lining up with TRBD1. The CDR3 loop spans 14 amino acids. Germline values: CDR1 MNHNY, CDR2 SVGAGI (reference sequence). The junction had 6 bases not matched to a gene; V was cut back by 6 bases and J by 6 bases. The chain's CDR3 is CASRLTGEPGELFF. In DNA form, the CDR3 reads TGTGCCAGCAGGTTGACAGGGGAGCCCGGGGAGCTGTTTTTT.

The gene calls are TRBV5-6 and TRBJ1-3; TRBD1 matches 10 bases. The CDR3 has 19 amino acids. V lost 3 bases, J lost 0 bases, and 12 bases stayed unmatched. Germline-derived CDR1 and CDR2 are SGHDT and YYEEEE. The CDR3 is CASSSRPGTGARSGNTIYF. Here the CDR3 DNA reads TGTGCCAGCAGCTCTCGTCCCGGGACAGGGGCCCGCTCTGGAAACACCATATATTTT.

The chain links TRBV28 to TRBJ1-4, with D perhaps matching TRBD1 (5 bases). The CDR3 covers 14 residues. Deletions cut 5 bases from V and 5 bases from J, with 12 bases between. Germline assignment: CDR1 MDHEN and CDR2 SYDVKM. The DNA of the CDR3 is TGTGCCAGCAGTCATCAGGGTGGGAATGAAAAACTGTTTTTT. It codes for CASSHQGGNEKLFF. The variable domain in full, completed from reference TRBV28 and TRBJ1-4, reads DVKVTQSSRYLVKRTGEKVFLECVQDMDHENMFWYRQDPGLGLRLIYFSYDVKMKEKGDIPEGYSVSREKKERFSLILESASTNQTSMYLCASSHQGGNEKLFFGSGTQLSVL.

With respect to this clone: This likely comes from a read error, as the CDR3 has no conserved phenylalanine or tryptophan at its end. The limits of the CDR3 on the DNA are not certain, so only TCRdb's listed CDR3 is given. This chain uses TRBV7-2 with TRBJ1-2; TRBD1, the D gene given by the table, was not confirmed from the DNA. With termini counted, the CDR3 has 14 amino acids. The germline V gene encodes CDR1 SGHTA and CDR2 FQGNSA. This chain's CDR3 is CASSLVVRITGLKV.

Only one count was recorded for this clone. The chain has TRBV18 and TRBJ2-7; the D gene is possibly TRBD2 (6 bases). Trimming removed 0 bases from V and 6 bases from J, with 21 bases in between. Per the germline V gene, CDR1 is KGHSH and CDR2 is LQKENI. The CDR3 length is 17 residues. CDR3 DNA: TGTGCCAGCTCACCACCGTTTCCCGGGGGACTCCCTCTCGAGCAGTACGTC. Protein sequence: CASSPPFPGGLPLEQYV.

CDR3 sequence: CASSSETNYGYTF. Here the CDR3 DNA reads TGTGCCAGCAGTTCGGAGACTAACTATGGCTACACCTTC. The chain combines TRBV6-2 or TRBV6-3 with TRBJ1-2; D remains unclear. V lost 4 bases to trimming and J lost 0 bases, with 6 bases between them. Germline CDR1 is MNHEY and CDR2 is SVGEGT. This CDR3 spans 13 amino acids.